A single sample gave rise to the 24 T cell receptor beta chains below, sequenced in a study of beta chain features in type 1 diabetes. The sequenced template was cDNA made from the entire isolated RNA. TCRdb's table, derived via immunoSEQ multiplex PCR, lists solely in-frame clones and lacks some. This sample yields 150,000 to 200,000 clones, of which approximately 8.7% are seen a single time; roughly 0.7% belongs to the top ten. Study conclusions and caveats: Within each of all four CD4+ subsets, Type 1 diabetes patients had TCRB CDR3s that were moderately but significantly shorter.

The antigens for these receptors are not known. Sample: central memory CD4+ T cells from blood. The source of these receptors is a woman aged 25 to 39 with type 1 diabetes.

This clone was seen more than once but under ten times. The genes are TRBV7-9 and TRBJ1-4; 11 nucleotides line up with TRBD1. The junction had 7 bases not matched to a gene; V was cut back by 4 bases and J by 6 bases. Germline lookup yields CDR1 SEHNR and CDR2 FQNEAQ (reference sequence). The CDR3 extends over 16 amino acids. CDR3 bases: TGTGCCAGCAGCTCTGGGACAGGGGGACTGGATGAAAAACTGTTTTTT. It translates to CASSSGTGGLDEKLFF.

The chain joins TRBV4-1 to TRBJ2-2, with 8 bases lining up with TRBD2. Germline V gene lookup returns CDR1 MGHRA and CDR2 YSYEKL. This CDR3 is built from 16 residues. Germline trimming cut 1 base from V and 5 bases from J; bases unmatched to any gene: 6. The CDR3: CASSQGGGRRTGELFF. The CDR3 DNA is TGCGCCAGCAGCCAAGGTGGCGGGAGGCGGACCGGGGAGCTGTTTTTT.

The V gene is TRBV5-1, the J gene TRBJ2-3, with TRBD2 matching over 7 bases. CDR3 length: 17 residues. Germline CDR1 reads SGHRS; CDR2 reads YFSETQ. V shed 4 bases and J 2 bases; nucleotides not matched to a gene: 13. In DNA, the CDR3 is TGCGCCAGCAGCCCGGGACCAGGACTAGACAACACAGATACGCAGTATTTT. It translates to CASSPGPGLDNTDTQYF. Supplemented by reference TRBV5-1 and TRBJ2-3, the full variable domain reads KAGVTQTPRYLIKTRGQQVTLSCSPISGHRSVSWYQQTPGQGLQFLFEYFSETQRNKGNFPGRFSGRQFSNSRSEMNVSTLELGDSALYLCASSPGPGLDNTDTQYFGPGTRLTVL.

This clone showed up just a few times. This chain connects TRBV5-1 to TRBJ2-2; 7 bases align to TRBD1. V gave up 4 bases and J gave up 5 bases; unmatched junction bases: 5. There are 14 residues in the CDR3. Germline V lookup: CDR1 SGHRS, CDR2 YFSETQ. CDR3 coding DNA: TGCGCCAGCAGCACCGGACAGGAGACCGGGGAGCTGTTTTTT. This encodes CASSTGQETGELFF.

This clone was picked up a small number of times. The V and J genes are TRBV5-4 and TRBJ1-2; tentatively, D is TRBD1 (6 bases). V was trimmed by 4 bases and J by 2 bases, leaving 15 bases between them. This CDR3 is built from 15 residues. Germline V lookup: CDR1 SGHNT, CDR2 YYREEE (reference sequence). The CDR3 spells CASSQDPDRNYGYTF. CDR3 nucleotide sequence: TGTGCCAGCAGCCAAGATCCCGACAGGAACTATGGCTACACCTTC.

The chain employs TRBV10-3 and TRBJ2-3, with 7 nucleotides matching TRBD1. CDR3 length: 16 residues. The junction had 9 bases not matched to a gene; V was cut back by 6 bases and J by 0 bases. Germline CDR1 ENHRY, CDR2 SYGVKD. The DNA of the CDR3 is TGTGCCATCAGGCCCCGACAGGGATCTAGCACAGATACGCAGTATTTT. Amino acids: CAIRPRQGSSTDTQYF.

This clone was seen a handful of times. The CDR3 protein is CASSKLAGVGEQFF. CDR3 nucleotide sequence: TGTGCCAGCAGCAAACTAGCGGGGGTGGGGGAGCAGTTCTTC. The gene calls are TRBV7-2 and TRBJ2-1; 11 positions match TRBD2. The V gene end was trimmed by 5 bases and the J gene end by 10 bases; junction bases not matched to a gene: 7. The germline V gene encodes CDR1 SGHTA and CDR2 FQGNSA. The CDR3 has 14 residues.

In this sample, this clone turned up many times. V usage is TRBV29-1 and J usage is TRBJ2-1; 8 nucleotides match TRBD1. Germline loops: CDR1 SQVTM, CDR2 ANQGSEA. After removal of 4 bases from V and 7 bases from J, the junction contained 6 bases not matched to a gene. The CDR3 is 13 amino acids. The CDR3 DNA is TGCAGCGTTGTGCAGGGGGCGCGAAATGAGCAGTTCTTC. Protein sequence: CSVVQGARNEQFF.

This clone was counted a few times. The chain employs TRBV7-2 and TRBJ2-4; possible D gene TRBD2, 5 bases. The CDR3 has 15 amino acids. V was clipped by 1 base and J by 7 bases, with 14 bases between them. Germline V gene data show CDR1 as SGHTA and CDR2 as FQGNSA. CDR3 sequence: CASSLGSLARNIQYF. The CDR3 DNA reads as TGTGCCAGCAGCTTAGGATCTCTAGCTCGCAACATTCAGTACTTC.

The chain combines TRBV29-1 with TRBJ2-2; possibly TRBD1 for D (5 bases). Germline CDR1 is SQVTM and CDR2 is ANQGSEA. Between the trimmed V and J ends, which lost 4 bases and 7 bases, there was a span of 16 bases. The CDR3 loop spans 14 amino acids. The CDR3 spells CSVVTAGQSGELFF. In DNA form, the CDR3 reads TGCAGCGTTGTTACGGCAGGGCAGAGCGGGGAGCTGTTTTTT.

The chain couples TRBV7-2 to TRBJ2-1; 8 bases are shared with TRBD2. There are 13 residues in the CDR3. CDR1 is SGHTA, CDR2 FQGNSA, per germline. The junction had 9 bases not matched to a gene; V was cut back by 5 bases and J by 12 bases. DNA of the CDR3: TGTGCCAGCAGCACAGCGGGAGTGGGTAGGCAGTTCTTC. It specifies CASSTAGVGRQFF.

CDR3 region: CASSLGPSGTTGELFF. CDR3 in DNA: TGTGCCAGCAGCTTAGGCCCAAGCGGGACCACCGGGGAGCTGTTTTTT. J is TRBJ2-2 and V is TRBV11-2; 7 bases are shared with TRBD2. CDR1 and CDR2 from the germline V gene are SGHAT and FQNNGV. The V gene end was trimmed by 1 base and the J gene end by 4 bases; junction bases not matched to a gene: 6. The CDR3 covers 16 residues.

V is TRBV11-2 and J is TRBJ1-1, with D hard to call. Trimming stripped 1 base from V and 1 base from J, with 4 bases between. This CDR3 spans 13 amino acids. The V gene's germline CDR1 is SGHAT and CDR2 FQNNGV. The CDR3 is CASSLVRNTEAFF. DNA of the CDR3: TGTGCCAGCAGCTTAGTCAGGAACACTGAAGCTTTCTTT.

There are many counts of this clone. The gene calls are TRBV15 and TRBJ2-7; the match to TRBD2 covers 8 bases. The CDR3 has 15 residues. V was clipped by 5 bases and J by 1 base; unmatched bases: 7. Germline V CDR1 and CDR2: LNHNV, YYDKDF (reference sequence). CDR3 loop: CATSESGSASYEQYF. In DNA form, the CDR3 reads TGTGCCACCAGCGAGAGCGGGAGTGCATCCTACGAGCAGTACTTC.

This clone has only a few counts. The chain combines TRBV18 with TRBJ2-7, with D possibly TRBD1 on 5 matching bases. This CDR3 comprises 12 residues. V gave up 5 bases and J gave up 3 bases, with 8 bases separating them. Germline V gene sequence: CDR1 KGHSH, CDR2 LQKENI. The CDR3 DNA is TGTGCCAGCTCATCGACAGACTACGAGCAGTACTTC. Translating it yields CASSSTDYEQYF.

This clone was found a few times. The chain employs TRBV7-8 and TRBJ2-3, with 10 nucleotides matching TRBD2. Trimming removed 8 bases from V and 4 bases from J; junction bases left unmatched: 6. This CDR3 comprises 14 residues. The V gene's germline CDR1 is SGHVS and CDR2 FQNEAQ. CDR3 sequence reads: CASGRAGGADTQYF. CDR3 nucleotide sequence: TGTGCCAGCGGGAGAGCGGGAGGGGCAGATACGCAGTATTTT.

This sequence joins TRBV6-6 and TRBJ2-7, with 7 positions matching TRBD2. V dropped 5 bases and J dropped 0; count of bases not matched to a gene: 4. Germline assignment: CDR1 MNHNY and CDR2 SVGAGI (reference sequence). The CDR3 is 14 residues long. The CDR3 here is CASSKAGSSYEQYF. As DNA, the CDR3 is TGTGCCAGCAGTAAAGCGGGAAGCTCCTACGAGCAGTACTTC.

The CDR3 is CATSGGRVDTEAFF. CDR3 sequence (DNA): TGTGCCACAAGTGGGGGCAGGGTAGATACTGAAGCTTTCTTT. This rearrangement joins TRBV10-3 to TRBJ1-1; possible D gene TRBD1, 6 bases. Germline CDR1 ENHRY, CDR2 SYGVKD. This CDR3 region has 14 residues. V gave up 10 bases and J gave up 5 bases, with 20 bases separating them.

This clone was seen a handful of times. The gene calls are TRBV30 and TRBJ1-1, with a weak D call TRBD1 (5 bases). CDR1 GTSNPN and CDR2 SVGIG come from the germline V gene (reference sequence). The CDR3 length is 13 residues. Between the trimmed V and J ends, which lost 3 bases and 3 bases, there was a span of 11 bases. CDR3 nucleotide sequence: TGTGCCTGGAGAGTTCAGGGATACACTGAAGCTTTCTTT. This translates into CAWRVQGYTEAFF. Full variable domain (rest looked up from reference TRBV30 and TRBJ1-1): SQTIHQWPATLVQPVGSPLSLECTVEGTSNPNLYWYRQAAGRGLQLLFYSVGIGQISSEVPQNLSASRPQDRQFILSSKKLLLSDSGFYLCAWRVQGYTEAFFGQGTRLTVV.

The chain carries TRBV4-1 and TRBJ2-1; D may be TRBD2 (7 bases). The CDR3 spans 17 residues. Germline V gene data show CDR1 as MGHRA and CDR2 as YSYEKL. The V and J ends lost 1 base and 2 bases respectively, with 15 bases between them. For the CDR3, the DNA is TGCGCCAGCAGCCAAGGTCCTCGGGGGGCAACCTACAATGAGCAGTTCTTC. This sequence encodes CASSQGPRGATYNEQFF.

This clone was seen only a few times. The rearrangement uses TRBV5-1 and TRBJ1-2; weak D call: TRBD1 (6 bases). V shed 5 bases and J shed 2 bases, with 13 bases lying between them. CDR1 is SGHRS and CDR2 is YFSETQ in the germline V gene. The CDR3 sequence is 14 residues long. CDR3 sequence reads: CASRRTTGNYGYTF. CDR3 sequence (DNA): TGCGCCAGCAGACGTACAACAGGGAACTATGGCTACACCTTC.

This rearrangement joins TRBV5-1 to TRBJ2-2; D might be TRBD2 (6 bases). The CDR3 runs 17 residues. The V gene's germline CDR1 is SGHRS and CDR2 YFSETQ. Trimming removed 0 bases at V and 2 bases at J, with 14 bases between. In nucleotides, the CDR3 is TGCGCCAGCAGCTTGGCCGCGAGGGACTTTAACACCGGGGAGCTGTTTTTT. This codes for CASSLAARDFNTGELFF.

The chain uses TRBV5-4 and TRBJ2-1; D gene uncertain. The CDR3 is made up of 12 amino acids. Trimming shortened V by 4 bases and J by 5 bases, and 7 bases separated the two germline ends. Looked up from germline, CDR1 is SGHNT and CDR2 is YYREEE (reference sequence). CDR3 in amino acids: CASSRVDNEQFF. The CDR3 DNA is TGTGCCAGCAGCCGGGTGGACAATGAGCAGTTCTTC.

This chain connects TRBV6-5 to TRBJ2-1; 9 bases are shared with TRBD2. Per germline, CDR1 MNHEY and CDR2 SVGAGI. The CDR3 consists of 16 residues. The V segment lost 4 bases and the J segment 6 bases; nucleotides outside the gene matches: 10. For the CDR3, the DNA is TGTGCCAGCAGTTTCCGGTTTAGCGGGAGTCCCAATGAGCAGTTCTTC. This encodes CASSFRFSGSPNEQFF.